A single T cell receptor beta chain is shown here with its context. The sample comes from a study of blood T cell repertoires in COVID-19. After removal of 4 bases from V and 6 bases from J, the junction contained 14 bases not matched to a gene. Looked up from germline, CDR1 is LGHDT and CDR2 is YNNKEL (reference sequence). This CDR3 has 16 residues. Sequencing was performed with immunoSEQ multiplex PCR; in TCRdb, only in-frame clones are kept and a portion is missing. The sample carries about 270,000 clones, around 84% recorded once. Study members were between about 18 and 100 years old and lived in over 20 US regions. Recovery among Cohort 3 donors was established by two negative PCRs, clearance, or symptom resolution.

The chain links TRBV3-1 (or the pseudogene TRBV3-2) to TRBJ1-2, with 7 positions matching TRBD1. Sequenced sample: PBMCs or T cells enriched from blood (not recorded which). The TCR originated in a man aged 18 to 29 who had recovered from COVID-19. CDR3 bases: TGTGCCAGCAGCCGACGCCCGGGACAGCTGGATCATGGCTACACCTTC. Its protein product is CASSRRPGQLDHGYTF.